This record concerns one T cell receptor (beta chain) sequence. Some clones are missing from TCRdb's copy, which holds only in-frame ones; the method was immunoSEQ multiplex PCR. The table lists just over 2,000,000 clones, 90% to 95% of them singletons, with roughly 0.13% in the top ten. This CDR3 has 13 residues. Trimming pared 9 bases from V and 1 base from J, leaving 9 bases between. Germline V CDR1 and CDR2: WSHSY, SAAADI. This entry belongs to a study of shared clonotypes between healthy human individuals. The receptor comes from a man in his late teens or twenties in good health. Sample: naive CD4+ T cells sorted from blood. The subset denotes: CD45RA+ positively selected. The V call is TRBV10-2, the J call TRBJ1-4; D gene uncertain. CDR3: CASGRQTNEKLFF. CDR3 sequence (DNA): TGCGCCAGTGGTAGGCAAACTAATGAAAAACTGTTTTTT.